This T cell receptor (beta chain) was found in a study of T cells in tuberculosis. Overall study findings and caveats: The TCR-beta difference was not significant; alpha differences partly reflected length. Active tuberculosis TCR-alpha repertoires lay closer to GMM-specific TCRs than IGRA-negative controls, suggesting clonal expansion.

On this clone itself: The antigen remains unidentified.

Data came from immunoSEQ multiplex PCR; TCRdb stores just in-frame clones and leaves some out. The sample includes some 30,000 clones, under 95% seen only once; the top ten take 6.5% to 9.5%. This CDR3 region has 13 residues. Trimming took 3 bases from V and 2 from J, leaving 8 bases between them. Germline V CDR1 and CDR2: MNHEY, SVGAGI. The sample was PBMCs. V is TRBV6-5 and J is TRBJ2-7, with no clear D. This TCR was recovered from a donor under 30 with latent tuberculosis or without tuberculosis infection. Some clones in this sample may be carry-over from other donors' samples. CDR3 residues: CASSYGQTYEQYF. CDR3 DNA sequence: TGTGCCAGCAGTTATGGTCAGACCTACGAGCAGTACTTC.